This T cell receptor beta chain is from a study of blood T cell repertoires in COVID-19. Study context: Italy, Spain and the United States were the sources of the convalescent and acute COVID-19 samples. T cells, B-cell-depleted T cells, or PBMCs provided the cDNA or gDNA that served as material.

Germline values: CDR1 SGHDT, CDR2 YYEEEE. J gave up 4 bases and V 2 bases, and 8 bases lay outside the gene matches. This CDR3 is 15 amino acids long. Per the original methods: Reference gene primer amplification yielded estimated nucleated cell counts. Only in-frame clones appear in the TCRdb table, and some are missing; sequencing was by immunoSEQ multiplex PCR. That table supplies the V and J calls and clone size; D and trimming were determined from the DNA. The sample consists of approximately 320,000 clones, 75% to 85% of them appearing once. This TCR was recovered from a human donor in a cohort sampled during active COVID-19. The source material was peripheral blood. This chain connects TRBV5-6 to TRBJ1-2; 7 nucleotides align to TRBD1. CDR3 in amino acids: CASSLVGSGGYGYTF. As DNA, the CDR3 is TGTGCCAGCAGCTTAGTAGGATCAGGGGGCTATGGCTACACCTTC.